This T cell receptor beta chain appears in the sequencing data of a study of cytomegalovirus exposure and HLA in healthy donors. A multiplex PCR was run with 60 Vbeta primers and 13 Jbeta primers. Per the original data handling: Unique TCR beta chains numbered approximately 80 million in a later analysis, with roughly 10 million shared. The protocol was immunoSEQ multiplex PCR, while the TCRdb copy is restricted to in-frame clones and leaves out a portion. That table supplies the V and J calls and clone size; D and trimming were determined from the DNA. Of some 140,000 clones in the sample, about four fifths were seen once. Notes on the study in general: Using the classifier, cytomegalovirus status was reportedly diagnosed with high specificity and sensitivity.

Donors consisted of healthy bone marrow donors. In germline, CDR1 is SGHVS, CDR2 FQNEAQ. The CDR3 is made up of 16 amino acids. Deletions cut 1 base from V and 9 bases from J, with 19 bases between. To note about this clone: Its antigen remains unidentified.

The sequencing input was PBMCs. The sequence came from a man aged 18 to 30 in good health and CMV-seronegative. The chain has TRBV7-8 and TRBJ2-1; D is possibly TRBD2 (7 bases). In nucleotides, the CDR3 is TGTGCCAGCAGCTTAGTGGGGGGGGGCTTCGGGATTGAGCAGTTCTTC. Translating it yields CASSLVGGGFGIEQFF.